This T cell receptor beta chain was sequenced in a study of cytomegalovirus exposure and HLA in healthy donors. Researchers ran the PCR with 60 Vbeta and 13 Jbeta primers. Here immunoSEQ multiplex PCR was the method, and the copy in TCRdb shows in-frame clones only, minus some. The sample has approximately 110,000 clones; approximately 69% are singletons. Germline V gene lookup returns CDR1 SEHNR and CDR2 FQNEAQ (reference sequence). This CDR3 region has 15 residues. V was pared by 3 bases and J by 2 bases, with 13 bases between. This clone has just one count. The antigen is not known. The study, taken as a whole, reports: For most TCR beta V segments, an earlier analysis put the productive rate at about 87% or about 30% of the time. Highest at DRB1 and lowest at HLA-C, TCR association rates differed among HLA loci in a later analysis.

This clonotype was sampled from a woman aged 40 to 55 in good health and CMV-seropositive. The chain recombines TRBV7-9 with TRBJ1-2; the D gene is possibly TRBD1 (5 bases). Sequencing was carried out using PBMCs. CDR3 nucleotides: TGTGCCAGCAGCTTTACGGCAGGGTGGAACTATGGCTACACCTTC. As protein: CASSFTAGWNYGYTF.